Below, 7 T cell receptor beta chains from the same sample are listed, as sequenced in a study of technical replicates of blood from a handful of donors. Clones were sequenced by immunoSEQ multiplex PCR, and TCRdb holds only the in-frame ones, with some missing. The data contain some 100,000 clones, roughly 95% of them singletons. Sequencing was performed on T cells isolated from PBMCs. These receptors were obtained from a human donor in good health.

This clone was counted once. The chain recombines TRBV4-2 with TRBJ2-7; 8 nucleotides line up with TRBD2. This CDR3 comprises 15 residues. CDR1 and CDR2 (germline): LGHNA, YNFKEQ. The J segment lost 6 bases and the V segment lost 0 bases, leaving 7 bases of the junction unmatched. The CDR3 nucleotides read TGTGCCAGCAGCCAAGATTCCCTCGCGGGGGGCGAGCAGTACTTC. Translated, it gives CASSQDSLAGGEQYF.

The V call is TRBV10-1, the J call TRBJ1-1; 9 bases align to TRBD1. The trim removed 3 bases at V and 3 bases at J, leaving 8 bases unmatched. The CDR3 consists of 16 residues. From germline, CDR1 is WNHNN and CDR2 SYGVQD (reference sequence). CDR3 region: CASSEEQGAGDTEAFF. In DNA, the CDR3 is TGCGCCAGCAGTGAAGAACAGGGGGCCGGGGACACTGAAGCTTTCTTT.

The V gene is TRBV5-4, the J gene TRBJ2-7, with D unclear. The germline CDR1 and CDR2 sequences are SGHNT and YYREEE (reference sequence). This CDR3 region has 13 residues. V was cut by 4 bases and J by 2 bases, with 10 bases left in between. For the CDR3, the DNA is TGTGCCAGCAGCATCTGGCCAGCCTACGAGCAGTACTTC. Encoded protein: CASSIWPAYEQYF.

J is TRBJ2-3 and V is TRBV19; TRBD1 might be the D (5 bases). The CDR3 is 13 amino acids. Trimming cost V 10 bases and J 1 base, with 12 bases left between them. Germline V gene lookup returns CDR1 LNHDA and CDR2 SQIVND (reference sequence). The CDR3 protein is CATGQPGTDTQYF. CDR3 bases: TGTGCCACCGGACAACCTGGCACAGATACGCAGTATTTT. Full variable domain (missing parts from reference TRBV19 and TRBJ2-3): DGGITQSPKYLFRKEGQNVTLSCEQNLNHDAMYWYRQDPGQGLRLIYYSQIVNDFQKGDIAEGYSVSREKKESFPLTVTSAQKNPTAFYLCATGQPGTDTQYFGPGTRLTVL.

The V and J genes are TRBV10-2 and TRBJ2-2; 7 bases are a match to TRBD2. V trimming: 10 bases; J trimming: 2 bases; junction bases outside the gene matches: 16. Germline V CDR1 and CDR2: WSHSY, SAAADI. The CDR3 is 17 amino acids. This chain's CDR3 is CATEDKPGTTNTGELFF. In nucleotides, the CDR3 is TGCGCCACCGAGGATAAACCCGGGACTACCAACACCGGGGAGCTGTTTTTT.

This chain links TRBV29-1 with TRBJ2-3; D may be TRBD2 (7 bases). The CDR3 is made up of 13 amino acids. V was shortened by 7 bases and J by 3 bases, with 14 bases between the two germline ends. The germline V gene encodes CDR1 SQVTM and CDR2 ANQGSEA. The CDR3 coding sequence is TGCAGCGGGGGGAGGGGGGAAACAGATACGCAGTATTTT. Its protein product is CSGGRGETDTQYF.

The genes are TRBV2 and TRBJ2-1; tentative D call: TRBD2 (6 bases). V was pared by 6 bases and J by 4 bases, with 13 bases between. Germline-derived CDR1 and CDR2 are SNHLY and FYNNEI. The CDR3 totals 14 residues. The CDR3 DNA reads TGTGCCAGCAGCGGACTAACGGGATACAATGAGCAGTTCTTC. Residues: CASSGLTGYNEQFF.